This TCR beta chain was identified in a study of response to subunit inactivated influenza vaccine (dated by TCRdb to the late 2010s). Notes on the research overall: To follow how T cells responded to a trivalent subunit inactivated influenza vaccine, the researchers relied on deep quantitative profiling of the T cell receptor repertoire. Results and caveats for the whole study, not just this receptor: According to the authors, only a limited number of new T cells may be recruited by each seasonal influenza vaccination.

The time point label for this specimen denotes: 45 days after influenza vaccine administration. This clonotype was seen more than once but under ten times. Its antigen is still unknown. No base qualities exist here, and no much larger clone lies one base off it. The CDR3 starts with the cysteine, ends with the phenylalanine, and has 12 residues. Of all the DNA, just the CDR3 is kept, 36 bases in frame from base 1. Between the V and J ends, shortened by 5 bases and 0 bases respectively, the junction contains 7 bases. CDR1 DFQATT and CDR2 SNEGSKA were looked up in the germline V gene (reference sequence). Receptor libraries were prepared by RT-PCR. The sequencing machine was an Illumina HiSeq 2500. TCRdb redid the processing of the public reads, applying fastp at Q25 and MiXCR, and retained in-frame beta chains. Each record represents a unique CDR3 protein, reported with the most common genes and DNA among its rows. The sample table records about 500,000 distinct CDR3 sequences; roughly 13% of these occur just once. In total, the top ten clones hold around 13% of the sample.

This TCR derives from a man aged 50 to 60 who received an inactivated influenza vaccine. Donor details come from another sample of the same person, matched by shared clones. Sample: PBMCs from blood, taken roughly 46 days after vaccination. The chain is assembled from TRBV20-1 and TRBJ1-1; the D gene identity is not certain. The CDR3 region has the sequence CSAQRMNTEAFF. The base sequence is TGCAGTGCTCAGAGGATGAACACTGAAGCTTTCTTT.